These 9 T cell receptor beta chains were all obtained from the same sample, sequenced in a study of blood T cell repertoires in COVID-19. Here immunoSEQ multiplex PCR was the method, and the copy in TCRdb shows in-frame clones only, minus some. The repertoire holds 200,000 to 250,000 clones, with 80% as singletons. Sequenced sample: peripheral blood. The receptors come from a woman aged 65 to 85 with acute or convalescent COVID-19.

The J gene is TRBJ2-7, the V gene TRBV18; possibly TRBD2 for D (6 bases). The CDR3 has 13 amino acids. Germline V gene sequence: CDR1 KGHSH, CDR2 LQKENI. V shed 6 bases and J shed 0 bases, with 9 bases lying between them. The CDR3 coding sequence is TGTGCCAGCTCCCGACTAGTCTCCTACGAGCAGTACTTC. It translates to CASSRLVSYEQYF. Complete variable domain (other parts from reference TRBV18 and TRBJ2-7): NAGVMQNPRHLVRRRGQEARLRCSPMKGHSHVYWYRQLPEEGLKFMVYLQKENIIDESGMPKERFSAEFPKEGPSILRIQQVVRGDSAAYFCASSRLVSYEQYFGPGTRLTVT.

This chain uses TRBV3-1 (or the pseudogene TRBV3-2) with TRBJ2-1; 10 bases line up with TRBD2. V gave up 6 bases and J gave up 14 bases; unmatched junction bases: 4. Germline values: CDR1 LGHDT, CDR2 YNNKEL (reference sequence). The CDR3 runs to 11 residues. The CDR3, as DNA: TGTGCCAGCAGTCTAGCGGGAGAGGAGTTCTTC. Its protein product is CASSLAGEEFF.

This clone has a single count. The CDR3 DNA sequence: TGTGCCAGCAGATACTCTAGCAAACTCACAGATACGCAGTATTTT. Translating gives CASRYSSKLTDTQYF. The J gene is TRBJ2-3, the V gene TRBV7-9; D may be TRBD2 (5 bases). CDR1 SEHNR and CDR2 FQNEAQ come from the germline V gene (reference sequence). This CDR3 region has 15 residues. Trimming removed 6 bases from V and 2 bases from J, with 15 bases in between.

The count of this clone is one. The CDR3 DNA is TGTGCCAGTAGTATATCGGGGTGGGATACGCAGTATTTT. Protein: CASSISGWDTQYF. The chain recombines TRBV19 with TRBJ2-3; D is possibly TRBD2 (5 bases). Trimming took 2 bases from V and 6 from J, leaving 9 bases between them. This CDR3 is built from 13 residues. Germline V gene lookup returns CDR1 LNHDA and CDR2 SQIVND (reference sequence).

The V and J genes are TRBV2 and TRBJ2-7; 7 nucleotides match TRBD2. This CDR3 comprises 14 residues. CDR1 is SNHLY, CDR2 FYNNEI, per germline. V was pared by 7 bases and J by 4 bases, with 10 bases of the junction left unmatched. Here the CDR3 reads CASIKAGVGYEQYF. CDR3 sequence (DNA): TGTGCCAGCATCAAGGCGGGAGTTGGGTACGAGCAGTACTTC.

V is TRBV5-1 and J is TRBJ1-5; perhaps TRBD1 as D (6 bases). The CDR3 length is 14 residues. Germline V gene lookup returns CDR1 SGHRS and CDR2 YFSETQ. Trimming cost V 4 bases and J 1 base, with 9 bases left between them. CDR3 sequence: CASSRDNSNQPQHF. The CDR3, as DNA: TGCGCCAGCAGCCGGGACAACAGCAATCAGCCCCAGCATTTT.

The DNA of the CDR3 is TGTGCCAGCTCACCTGTGGGAGCCCCCTACAATGAGCAGTTCTTC. It specifies CASSPVGAPYNEQFF. This chain connects TRBV18 to TRBJ2-1; maybe TRBD2 (5 bases). The length of the CDR3 is 15 residues. V lost 3 bases and J 2 bases, leaving 11 bases between the germline ends. Germline V CDR1 and CDR2: KGHSH, LQKENI.

This clone came up a few times. The chain employs TRBV9 and TRBJ1-6; D is perhaps TRBD1 (5 bases). Per the germline V gene, CDR1 is SGDLS and CDR2 is YYNGEE. Trimming pared 4 bases from V and 10 bases from J, leaving 18 bases between. The CDR3 length is 15 residues. This CDR3 is CASSLGRDRRSPLHF. The DNA of the CDR3 is TGTGCCAGCAGCCTCGGCAGGGATCGCAGATCACCCCTCCACTTT. Complete variable domain (other parts from reference TRBV9 and TRBJ1-6): DSGVTQTPKHLITATGQRVTLRCSPRSGDLSVYWYQQSLDQGLQFLIQYYNGEERAKGNILERFSAQQFPDLHSELNLSSLELGDSALYFCASSLGRDRRSPLHFGNGTRLTVT.

CDR3: CATSDSTSESTDTQYF. In DNA form, the CDR3 reads TGTGCCACCAGTGATTCGACTAGCGAGAGCACAGATACGCAGTATTTT. The V call is TRBV24-1, the J call TRBJ2-3, with 8 nucleotides matching TRBD2. The V and J ends lost 2 bases and 0 bases, in that order; junction bases with no gene match: 3. The germline gives CDR1 KGHDR, CDR2 SFDVKD. There are 16 residues in the CDR3.